This T cell receptor (beta chain) stems from a study of shared clonotypes between healthy human individuals. Across the study: CD4 naive and CD4 memory each took three plates per donor, while CD8 naive took two and CD8 memory one. General study points: Memory subsets generally showed smaller estimated richness than naive subsets did. Few donors restricted represented genetic and exposure-history diversity.

The CDR3 covers 15 residues. V shed 4 bases, J shed 0 bases, and the junction held 3 bases outside the gene matches. CDR1 and CDR2 from the germline V gene are SGHVS and FQNEAQ. Several immunoSEQ 96-well plates shared each subset's DNA, each plate a replicate. Repertoires were generated with immunoSEQ multiplex PCR, while TCRdb's copy carries only in-frame clones and drops some. This table holds some 700,000 clones, roughly 87% found once. To note about this clone: The antigen remains unidentified.

This chain links TRBV7-8 with TRBJ1-5, with 7 bases fitting TRBD1. Sequencing was done on a sample of memory CD8+ T cells from PBMCs. Subset of the sample: CD45RO+ cells pooled with CCR7-negative TemRA cells. The sequence was collected from a young man in good health. Some clones in this sample may be carry-over from other donors' samples. DNA of the CDR3: TGTGCCAGCAGCTCGGACAGGTTTAGCAATCAGCCCCAGCATTTT. It codes for CASSSDRFSNQPQHF.